Listed here is a single T cell receptor (beta chain). This clone was counted only a few times. Which antigen it targets is not known. No qualities accompany the bases; no much larger clone lies one base away. TCRbeta CDR3 regions were amplified from genomic DNA using the immunoSEQ Assay, a bias-controlled multiplex PCR. In the paper's pipeline: Nucleated cell counts per sample were estimated from amplification of reference gene primers within the assay. To quantify the absolute abundance of each unique TCRbeta CDR3 rearrangement, sequence reads were collapsed and filtered. For each sample, productive Simpson clonality was calculated as the square root of Simpson's diversity index across productive rearrangements. The table comes from immuneACCESS by way of TCRdb, which keeps in-frame sequences with V and J called. Part of the clones is missing from these tables; in studies checked, under half for an unresolved V gene and the rest for unknown reasons. V, J and clone size are those of that table, while D and trimming were read from the DNA. The sample includes a few hundred thousand clones, with about 86% observed a single time. In total, the top ten clones hold around 4% of the sample.

This entry comes from a study of blood T cell repertoires in COVID-19 (dated by TCRdb to about 2020). Notes on the research overall: The collaborator samples originated in the United States, Italy and Spain and spanned the acute and convalescent phases of COVID-19. The repertoires were released in a freely available public database meant as a resource for research on the immune response to SARS-CoV-2. Samples were obtained from the ongoing ImmuneRACE study (first 160 participants) and from 950 to 1,500 subjects provided by 6 global collaborators. Where available, HLA class I and class II types were taken from metadata supplied by the sample provider and were not determined by assay-based typing. The sample metadata nearly always contained a de-identified subject ID, COVID-19 status, age in years and sex. Deeply sampled blood TCRbeta repertoires from subjects exposed to, actively infected with, or recovered from COVID-19 were included in the dataset. The material from the prospective study consisted of cDNA or gDNA derived from T cells, B-cell-depleted T cells, or PBMCs. Study-wide conclusions, independent of this receptor: Clinical and demographic metadata were provided uncurated, with the amount varying by source and participant.

Trimming costs V 5 bases and J 4 bases, and their ends lie 8 bases apart. CDR1 and CDR2 were assigned from the germline V gene as SNHLY and FYNNEI. Inclusive of the bounding cysteine and phenylalanine, the CDR3 is 12 residues long. CDR3 DNA is the only sequence kept; it has 36 bases, read in frame from the first base. Participants in the prospective study were aged about 18 to 95 years, lived in over 20 United States geographic areas, and enrolled through a virtual design. In the prospective study, cohorts were assigned on the basis of participant-reported clinical history obtained from a screening survey and a study questionnaire. Each participant in the prospective study had whole blood, serum and a nasopharyngeal or oropharyngeal swab collected by mobile phlebotomists. Participants in the prospective study had the option to provide additional blood draws and questionnaires over a 2-month period. Prospective study blood samples were shipped either frozen or at room temperature before DNA extraction.

This TCR was sampled from a woman in her forties with acute COVID-19. The sample consisted of PBMCs or T cells enriched from blood (not recorded which). The rearrangement combines TRBV2 with TRBJ1-1; confidence is insufficient to name the D gene. The CDR3 corresponds to CASSTLGTEAFF. The DNA is TGTGCCAGCAGTACCCTAGGCACTGAAGCTTTCTTT.